Below, 14 T cell receptor beta chains from the same sample are listed, as sequenced in a study of blood T cell repertoires in COVID-19. Libraries were prepared by immunoSEQ multiplex PCR; TCRdb keeps only in-frame clonotypes and omits some of them. The repertoire holds around 310,000 clones, with roughly 90% as singletons. Sequenced sample: peripheral blood. The source is a woman in her 30s with COVID-19, enrolled during active disease.

This sequence joins TRBV7-2 and TRBJ2-6; D ambiguous. The length of the CDR3 is 13 residues. Per the germline V gene, CDR1 is SGHTA and CDR2 is FQGNSA. Trimming removed 1 base at V and 12 bases at J, with 10 bases between. The CDR3 region is CASSLDSPGVLTF. In DNA, the CDR3 is TGTGCCAGCAGCTTAGACAGTCCCGGCGTCCTGACTTTC.

The CDR3 here is CASALQGSTEAFF. Here the CDR3 DNA reads TGTGCTAGTGCCCTACAGGGGAGCACTGAAGCTTTCTTT. The rearrangement uses TRBV12-5 and TRBJ1-1, with 7 nucleotides matching TRBD1. Trimming at V came to 7 bases and at J to 4 bases, leaving 6 bases not matched to a gene. This CDR3 is built from 13 residues. Germline V gene sequence: CDR1 LGHNT, CDR2 FRNRAP.

The V gene is TRBV7-2, the J gene TRBJ1-2; 7 bases are a match to TRBD1. Germline lookup yields CDR1 SGHTA and CDR2 FQGNSA. CDR3 length: 15 residues. The V segment lost 4 bases and the J segment 8 bases; nucleotides outside the gene matches: 13. CDR3 loop: CASSSLQGSSYGYTF. The CDR3 nucleotides are TGTGCCAGCAGCTCATTACAGGGGTCAAGCTACGGCTACACCTTC. Drawing the rest from reference TRBV7-2 and TRBJ1-2, the complete variable domain is GAGVSQSPSNKVTEKGKDVELRCDPISGHTALYWYRQSLGQGLEFLIYFQGNSAPDKSGLPSDRFSAERTGGSVSTLTIQRTQQEDSAVYLCASSSLQGSSYGYTFGSGTRLTVV.

The chain is built from TRBV19 and TRBJ1-4; a weak D match, TRBD1 (6 bases). The ends were cut back, 3 bases at V and 8 bases at J, with 10 bases in the middle. Germline CDR1 and CDR2: LNHDA and SQIVND (reference sequence). This CDR3 region has 13 residues. In nucleotides, the CDR3 is TGTGCCAGTAGTATTTCAGGGGCGGAAAAACTGTTTTTT. It translates to CASSISGAEKLFF.

The J gene is TRBJ1-6, the V gene TRBV28; the match to TRBD1 covers 9 bases. The CDR3 spans 15 residues. V lost 4 bases to trimming and J lost 9 bases; unmatched junction nucleotides: 7. Per the germline V gene, CDR1 is MDHEN and CDR2 is SYDVKM. The CDR3 is CASSWGGQGTSPLHF. The CDR3 region has the DNA TGTGCCAGCAGTTGGGGGGGACAGGGAACTTCACCCCTCCACTTT.

The V gene is TRBV6-2 or TRBV6-3, the J gene TRBJ2-7; D may be TRBD1 (5 bases). The CDR3 length is 13 residues. V was pared by 6 bases and J by 3 bases, with 12 bases between. From germline, CDR1 is MNHEY and CDR2 SVGEGT. The CDR3 loop is CASSVDRYYEQYF. The DNA for the CDR3 is TGTGCCAGCAGCGTAGACAGATACTACGAGCAGTACTTC.

This rearrangement joins TRBV10-3 to TRBJ1-1, with D tentatively TRBD1 (5 bases). V was clipped by 6 bases and J by 3 bases, with 8 bases between them. The CDR3 runs 12 residues. Germline CDR1 and CDR2: ENHRY and SYGVKD. DNA of the CDR3: TGTGCCATCAGCCTACAGGACACTGAAGCTTTCTTT. It encodes CAISLQDTEAFF.

The genes are TRBV5-6 and TRBJ2-7, with 8 bases fitting TRBD1. CDR3 size: 15 residues. Germline lookup yields CDR1 SGHDT and CDR2 YYEEEE. J gave up 1 base and V 2 bases, and 5 bases lay outside the gene matches. The DNA for the CDR3 is TGTGCCAGCAGCTTAGGGACAGGACGGTCCTACGAGCAGTACTTC. Translation gives CASSLGTGRSYEQYF.

The rearrangement joins TRBV10-3 to TRBJ2-1; D might be TRBD2 (6 bases). From germline, CDR1 is ENHRY and CDR2 SYGVKD. V was cut by 7 bases and J by 8 bases, with 15 bases left in between. CDR3 length: 13 residues. This chain's CDR3 is CAIKTGSHDEQFF. The CDR3 DNA sequence: TGTGCCATCAAAACCGGGAGCCACGATGAGCAGTTCTTC.

This sequence joins TRBV12-5 and TRBJ2-1; D is undetermined. The V end lost 3 bases, the J end lost 3 bases, and 6 bases lay between the germline ends. The germline CDR1 and CDR2 sequences are LGHNT and FRNRAP. This CDR3 region has 13 residues. The CDR3 is CASGFSSYNEQFF. As DNA, the CDR3 is TGTGCTAGTGGTTTCTCTAGCTACAATGAGCAGTTCTTC.

The chain has TRBV3-1 (or the pseudogene TRBV3-2) and TRBJ1-1, with D maybe TRBD1 (5 bases). This CDR3 comprises 13 residues. Trimming removed 0 bases from V and 5 bases from J, with 7 bases in between. Germline CDR1 and CDR2: LGHDT and YNNKEL (reference sequence). The CDR3, as DNA: TGTGCCAGCAGCCAAGACAGGGTTACTGAAGCTTTCTTT. This encodes CASSQDRVTEAFF.

The chain is built from TRBV27 and TRBJ2-5; 7 nucleotides line up with TRBD1. Trimming removed 3 bases from V and 4 bases from J; junction bases left unmatched: 5. CDR3 size: 14 residues. Germline CDR1 reads MNHEY; CDR2 reads SMNVEV (reference sequence). The DNA for the CDR3 is TGTGCCAGCAGTTTGGGCAGGGGGACAGAGACCCAGTACTTC. Translated, it gives CASSLGRGTETQYF.

The chain is built from TRBV7-8 and TRBJ1-3, with TRBD1 identical over 7 bases. This CDR3 comprises 14 residues. V lost 3 bases, J lost 4 bases, and 3 bases stayed unmatched. Germline CDR1 and CDR2: SGHVS and FQNEAQ. The CDR3 DNA is TGTGCCAGCAGCTTTGACAGGGAAGGAAACACCATATATTTT. It codes for CASSFDREGNTIYF.

V is TRBV29-1 and J is TRBJ1-4; maybe TRBD1 (5 bases). Germline CDR1 and CDR2: SQVTM and ANQGSEA. V lost 6 bases to trimming and J lost 3 bases, with 11 bases between them. This CDR3 comprises 13 residues. In nucleotides, the CDR3 is TGCAGCGTGATGGGGGGACCTAATGAAAAACTGTTTTTT. Its protein product is CSVMGGPNEKLFF.